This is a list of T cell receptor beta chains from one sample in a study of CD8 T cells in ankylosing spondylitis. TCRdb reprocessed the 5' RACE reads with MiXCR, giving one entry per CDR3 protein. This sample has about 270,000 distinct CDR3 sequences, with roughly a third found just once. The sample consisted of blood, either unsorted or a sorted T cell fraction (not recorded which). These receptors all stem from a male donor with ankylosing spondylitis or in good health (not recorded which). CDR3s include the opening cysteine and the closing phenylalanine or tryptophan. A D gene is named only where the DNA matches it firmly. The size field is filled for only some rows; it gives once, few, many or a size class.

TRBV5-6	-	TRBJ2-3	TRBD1	CASSFGQGSTDTQYF	TGTGCCAGCAGCTTTGGACAGGGCAGCACAGATACGCAGTATTTT
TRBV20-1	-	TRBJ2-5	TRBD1	CSADGTGWTETQYF	TGCAGTGCAGACGGGACAGGGTGGACAGAGACCCAGTACTTC
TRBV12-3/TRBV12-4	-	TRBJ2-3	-	CASSLWAGFTDTQYF	TGTGCCAGCAGTTTGTGGGCAGGGTTCACAGATACGCAGTATTTT
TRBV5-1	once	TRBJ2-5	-	CASSLAGSGETQYF	TGCGCCAGCAGCTTGGCTGGTTCGGGGGAGACCCAGTACTTC
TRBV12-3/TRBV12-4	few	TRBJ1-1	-	CASSLAGRSAEAFF	TGTGCCAGCAGTTTAGCAGGCCGGTCGGCTGAAGCTTTCTTT
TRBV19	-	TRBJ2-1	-	CASSMGLREQFF	TGTGCCAGTAGTATGGGGTTGCGTGAGCAGTTCTTC
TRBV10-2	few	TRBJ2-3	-	CASRQRGDTQYF	TGCGCCAGCAGACAACGGGGAGATACGCAGTATTTT
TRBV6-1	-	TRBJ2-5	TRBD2	CASSTAREGRETQYF	TGTGCCAGCAGCACAGCCAGGGAGGGGCGGGAGACCCAGTACTTC
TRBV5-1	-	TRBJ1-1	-	CASSLGVDTEAFF	TGCGCCAGCAGCTTGGGAGTCGACACTGAAGCTTTCTTT
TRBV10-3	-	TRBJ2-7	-	CAISDTQGNSYEQYF	TGTGCCATCAGTGACACACAGGGAAACTCCTACGAGCAGTACTTC
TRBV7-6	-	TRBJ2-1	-	CASSLEVGGGNEQFF	TGTGCCAGCAGCTTAGAGGTGGGGGGAGGAAATGAGCAGTTCTTC
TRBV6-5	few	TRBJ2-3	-	CASSYSITGTQYF	TGTGCCAGCAGTTACTCGATAACGGGTACGCAGTATTTT
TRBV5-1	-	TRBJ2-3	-	CASSLVARDTDTQYF	TGCGCCAGCAGCTTGGTTGCTAGGGACACAGATACGCAGTATTTT
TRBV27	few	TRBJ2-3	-	CASSRNQPSTDTQYF	TGTGCCAGCAGCCGCAACCAGCCTAGCACAGATACGCAGTATTTT
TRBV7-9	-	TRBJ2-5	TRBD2	CASSPERGVQETQYF	TGTGCCAGCAGCCCGGAGCGGGGGGTACAAGAGACCCAGTACTTC
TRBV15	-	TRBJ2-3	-	CATSRGGRFTDTQYF	TGTGCCACCAGCAGAGGAGGACGGTTCACAGATACGCAGTATTTT
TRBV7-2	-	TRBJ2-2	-	CASSPHISLHTGELFF	TGTGCCAGCAGCCCACATATTAGCTTGCACACCGGGGAGCTGTTTTTT
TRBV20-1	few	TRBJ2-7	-	CSAGRQAQSYEQYF	TGCAGTGCTGGGAGACAGGCCCAATCCTACGAGCAGTACTTC
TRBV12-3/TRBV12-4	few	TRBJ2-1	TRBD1	CASTGTGFLDEQFF	TGTGCCAGCACAGGGACAGGGTTTCTGGATGAGCAGTTCTTC
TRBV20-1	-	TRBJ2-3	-	CSAALTASTDTQYF	TGCAGTGCCGCGCTGACAGCTAGCACAGATACGCAGTATTTT
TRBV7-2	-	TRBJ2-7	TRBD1	CASRLGQGIVYEQYF	TGTGCCAGCAGACTCGGACAGGGAATTGTCTACGAGCAGTACTTC
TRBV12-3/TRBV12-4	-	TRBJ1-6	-	CASSFDLTGRALRDSPLHF	TGTGCCAGCAGTTTCGATCTGACAGGAAGGGCATTGAGGGATTCACCCCTCCACTTT
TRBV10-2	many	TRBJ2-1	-	CASSDSNEQFF	TGCGCCAGCAGTGACAGCAATGAGCAGTTCTTC
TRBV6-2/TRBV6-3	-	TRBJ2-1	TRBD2	CASSPYIRGLAGGRLYNEQFF	TGTGCCAGCAGTCCCTACATCCGGGGACTAGCGGGGGGACGACTCTACAATGAGCAGTTCTTC
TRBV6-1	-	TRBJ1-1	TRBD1	CAGGTGLNTEAFF	TGTGCCGGGGGGACAGGGCTGAACACTGAAGCTTTCTTT
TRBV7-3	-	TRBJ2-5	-	CASSLIGGHQETQYF	TGTGCCAGCAGCTTAATTGGCGGACACCAAGAGACCCAGTACTTC
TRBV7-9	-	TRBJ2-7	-	CASSSPGLYEQYF	TGTGCCAGCAGCTCTCCGGGGCTCTACGAGCAGTACTTC
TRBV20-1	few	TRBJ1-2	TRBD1	CSASHRGHNYGYTF	TGCAGTGCTTCCCACAGGGGGCACAACTATGGCTACACCTTC
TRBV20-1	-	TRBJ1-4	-	CSAKVSPRANEKLFF	TGCAGTGCTAAGGTGTCGCCAAGGGCTAATGAAAAACTGTTTTTT
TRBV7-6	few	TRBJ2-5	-	CASMGGSETQYF	TGTGCCAGCATGGGGGGTTCAGAGACCCAGTACTTC
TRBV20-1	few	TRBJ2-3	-	CSAREGSADTQYF	TGCAGTGCTAGAGAGGGGTCGGCAGATACGCAGTATTTT
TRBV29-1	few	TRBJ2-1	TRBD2	CSVNDGLAGVNEQFF	TGCAGCGTTAACGACGGCCTAGCGGGCGTCAATGAGCAGTTCTTC
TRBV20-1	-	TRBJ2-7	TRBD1	CSARGRTGDYEQYF	TGCAGTGCTCGGGGAAGGACAGGGGACTACGAGCAGTACTTC
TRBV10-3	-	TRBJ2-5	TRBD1	CAISERGQPQETQYF	TGTGCCATCAGTGAGCGGGGACAGCCACAAGAGACCCAGTACTTC
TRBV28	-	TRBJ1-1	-	CASSSTGSMNTEAFF	TGTGCCAGCAGTTCGACAGGCTCGATGAACACTGAAGCTTTCTTT
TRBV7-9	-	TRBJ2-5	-	CASSRTSRETQYF	TGTGCCAGCAGCCGCACTAGTCGAGAGACCCAGTACTTC
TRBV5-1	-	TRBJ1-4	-	CASSFTDPNEKLFF	TGCGCCAGCAGCTTTACAGACCCTAATGAAAAACTGTTTTTT
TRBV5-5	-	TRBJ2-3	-	CASSLDGSSTDTQYF	TGTGCCAGCAGCTTGGACGGCAGTAGCACAGATACGCAGTATTTT
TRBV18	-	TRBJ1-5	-	CASSPRDNLQPQHF	TGTGCCAGCTCACCCCGGGACAATCTCCAGCCCCAGCATTTT
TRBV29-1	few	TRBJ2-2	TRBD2	CSVVTSGGPQTGELFF	TGCAGCGTTGTAACTAGCGGGGGACCCCAAACCGGGGAGCTGTTTTTT
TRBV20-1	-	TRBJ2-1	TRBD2	CSARDRLAGDNEQFF	TGCAGTGCTAGAGATAGACTAGCGGGGGACAATGAGCAGTTCTTC
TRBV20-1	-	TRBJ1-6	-	CSARDPDYFRLIYNSPLHF	TGCAGTGCTAGAGATCCAGACTACTTTAGGCTGATCTATAATTCACCCCTCCACTTT
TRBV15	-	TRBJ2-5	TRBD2	CATSEPGTRKESQYF	TGTGCCACCAGCGAGCCCGGGACTAGGAAAGAGTCCCAGTACTTC
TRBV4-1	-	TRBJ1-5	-	CASSQDHGNQPQHF	TGCGCCAGCAGCCAAGATCACGGCAATCAGCCCCAGCATTTT
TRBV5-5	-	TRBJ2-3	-	CASSPNYRDQYTQYF	TGTGCCAGCAGCCCCAATTACCGGGACCAATATACGCAGTATTTT
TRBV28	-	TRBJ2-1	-	CATYAAYSSYNEQFF	TGTGCCACCTACGCCGCTTATAGCTCCTACAATGAGCAGTTCTTC
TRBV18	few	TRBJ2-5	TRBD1	CASSRTGGEETQYF	TGTGCCAGCTCACGGACAGGGGGCGAGGAGACCCAGTACTTC
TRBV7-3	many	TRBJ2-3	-	CASSLVGSTDTQYF	TGTGCCAGCAGCTTAGTCGGGAGCACAGATACGCAGTATTTT
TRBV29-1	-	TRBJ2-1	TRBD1	CSGGTGGNEQFF	TGCAGCGGGGGGACAGGGGGTAATGAGCAGTTCTTC
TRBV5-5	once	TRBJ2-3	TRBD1	CASSLAPQGIVTDTQYF	TGTGCCAGCAGCTTGGCCCCACAGGGGATCGTAACAGATACGCAGTATTTT